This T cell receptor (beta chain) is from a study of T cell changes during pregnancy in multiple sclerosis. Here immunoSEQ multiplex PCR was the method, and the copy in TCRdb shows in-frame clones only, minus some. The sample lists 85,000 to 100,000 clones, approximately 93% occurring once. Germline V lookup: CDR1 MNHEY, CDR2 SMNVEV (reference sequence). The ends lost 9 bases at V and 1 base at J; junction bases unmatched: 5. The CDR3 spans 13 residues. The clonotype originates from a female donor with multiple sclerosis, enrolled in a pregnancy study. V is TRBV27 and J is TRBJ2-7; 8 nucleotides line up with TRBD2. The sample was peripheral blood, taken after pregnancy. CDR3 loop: CASGSGESYEQYF. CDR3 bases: TGTGCCAGTGGTAGCGGGGAGTCCTACGAGCAGTACTTC.